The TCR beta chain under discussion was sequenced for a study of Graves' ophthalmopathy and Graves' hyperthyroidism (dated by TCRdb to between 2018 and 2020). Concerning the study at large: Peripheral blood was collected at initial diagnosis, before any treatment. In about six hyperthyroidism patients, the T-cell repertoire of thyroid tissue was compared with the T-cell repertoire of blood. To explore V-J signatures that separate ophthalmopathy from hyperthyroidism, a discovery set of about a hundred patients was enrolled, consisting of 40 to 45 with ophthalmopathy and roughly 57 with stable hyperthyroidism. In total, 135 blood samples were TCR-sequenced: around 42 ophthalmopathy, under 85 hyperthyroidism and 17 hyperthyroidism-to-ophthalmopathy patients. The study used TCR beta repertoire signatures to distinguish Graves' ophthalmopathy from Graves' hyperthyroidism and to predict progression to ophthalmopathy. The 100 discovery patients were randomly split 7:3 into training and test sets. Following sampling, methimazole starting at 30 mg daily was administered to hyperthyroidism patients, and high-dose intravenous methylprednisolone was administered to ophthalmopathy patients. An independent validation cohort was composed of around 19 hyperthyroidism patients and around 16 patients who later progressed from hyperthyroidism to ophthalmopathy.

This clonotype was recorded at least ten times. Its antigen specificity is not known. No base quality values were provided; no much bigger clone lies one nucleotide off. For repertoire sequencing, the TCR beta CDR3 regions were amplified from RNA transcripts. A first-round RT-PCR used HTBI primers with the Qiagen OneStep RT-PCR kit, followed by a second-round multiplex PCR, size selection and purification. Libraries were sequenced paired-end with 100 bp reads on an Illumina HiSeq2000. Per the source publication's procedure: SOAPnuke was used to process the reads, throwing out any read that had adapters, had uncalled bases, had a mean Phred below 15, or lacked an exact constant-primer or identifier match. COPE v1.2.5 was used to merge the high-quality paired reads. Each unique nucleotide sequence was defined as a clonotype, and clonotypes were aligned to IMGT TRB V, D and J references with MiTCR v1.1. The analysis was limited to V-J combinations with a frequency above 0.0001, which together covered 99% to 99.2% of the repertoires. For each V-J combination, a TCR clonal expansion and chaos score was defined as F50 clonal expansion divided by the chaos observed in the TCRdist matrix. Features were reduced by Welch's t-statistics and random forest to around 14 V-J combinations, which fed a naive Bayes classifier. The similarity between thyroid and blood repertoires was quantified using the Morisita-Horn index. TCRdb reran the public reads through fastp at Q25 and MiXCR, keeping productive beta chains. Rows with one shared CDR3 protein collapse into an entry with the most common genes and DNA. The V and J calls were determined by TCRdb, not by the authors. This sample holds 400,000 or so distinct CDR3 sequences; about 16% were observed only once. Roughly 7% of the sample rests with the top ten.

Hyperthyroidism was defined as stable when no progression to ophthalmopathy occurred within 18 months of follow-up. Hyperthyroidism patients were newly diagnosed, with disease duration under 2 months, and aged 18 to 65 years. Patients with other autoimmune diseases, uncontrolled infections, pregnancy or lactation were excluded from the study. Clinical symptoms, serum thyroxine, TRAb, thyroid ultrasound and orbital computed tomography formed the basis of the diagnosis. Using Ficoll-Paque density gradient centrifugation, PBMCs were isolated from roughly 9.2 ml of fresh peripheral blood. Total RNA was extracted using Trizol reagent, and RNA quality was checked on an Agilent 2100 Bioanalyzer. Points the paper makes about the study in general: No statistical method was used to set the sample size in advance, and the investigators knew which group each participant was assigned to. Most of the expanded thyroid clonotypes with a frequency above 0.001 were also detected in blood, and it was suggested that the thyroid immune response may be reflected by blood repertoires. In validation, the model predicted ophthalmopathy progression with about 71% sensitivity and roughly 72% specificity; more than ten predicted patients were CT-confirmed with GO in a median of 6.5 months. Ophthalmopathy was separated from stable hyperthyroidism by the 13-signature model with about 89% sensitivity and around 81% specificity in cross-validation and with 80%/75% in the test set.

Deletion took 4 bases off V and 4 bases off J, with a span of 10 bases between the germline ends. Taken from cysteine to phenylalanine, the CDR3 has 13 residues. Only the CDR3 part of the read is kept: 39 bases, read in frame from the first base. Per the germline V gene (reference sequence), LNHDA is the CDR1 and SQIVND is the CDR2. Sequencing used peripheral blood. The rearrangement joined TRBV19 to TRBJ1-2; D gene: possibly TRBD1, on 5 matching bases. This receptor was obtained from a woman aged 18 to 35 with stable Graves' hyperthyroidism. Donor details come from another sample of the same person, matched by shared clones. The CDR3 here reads CASSKPTVYGYTF. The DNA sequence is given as TGTGCCAGTAGTAAACCGACAGTCTATGGCTACACCTTC.